This record concerns one TCR beta chain sequence. The record originates from a study of Ad26.COV2.S vaccination and SARS-CoV-2 variants. At the level of the study: Enrolled in COV1001, the donor was in the Ad26.COV2.S trial arm, which received the vaccine.

Described treatment: some 20 received Ad26.COV2.S at low or high dose, single or two shots; 5 received placebo; per-sample allocation not given. Sampling occurred on day 63 after the first vaccine or placebo injection. Aged 18-55 years, donor was enrolled in Boston around 2020. An Ad26 vector was used to express Wuhan-strain SARS-CoV-2 spike as the vaccine. Germline values: CDR1 MNHEY, CDR2 SVGEGT. This CDR3 region has 13 residues. Trimming cost V 2 bases and J 3 bases; bases outside gene matches: 0. Clones were sequenced by immunoSEQ multiplex PCR, and TCRdb holds only the in-frame ones, with some missing. The table lists 350,000 to 450,000 clones, approximately 92% of them singletons.

The sequencing used peripheral blood, collected in a trial of Ad26.COV2.S vaccine versus placebo. The sequence was collected from a person between 18 and 65 years old who received the Ad26.COV2.S COVID-19 vaccine or a placebo. V and J are TRBV6-2 or TRBV6-3 and TRBJ2-7; 8 positions match TRBD1. The CDR3 sequence: CASSYGTGYEQYF. Here the CDR3 DNA reads TGTGCCAGCAGTTACGGGACAGGCTACGAGCAGTACTTC.